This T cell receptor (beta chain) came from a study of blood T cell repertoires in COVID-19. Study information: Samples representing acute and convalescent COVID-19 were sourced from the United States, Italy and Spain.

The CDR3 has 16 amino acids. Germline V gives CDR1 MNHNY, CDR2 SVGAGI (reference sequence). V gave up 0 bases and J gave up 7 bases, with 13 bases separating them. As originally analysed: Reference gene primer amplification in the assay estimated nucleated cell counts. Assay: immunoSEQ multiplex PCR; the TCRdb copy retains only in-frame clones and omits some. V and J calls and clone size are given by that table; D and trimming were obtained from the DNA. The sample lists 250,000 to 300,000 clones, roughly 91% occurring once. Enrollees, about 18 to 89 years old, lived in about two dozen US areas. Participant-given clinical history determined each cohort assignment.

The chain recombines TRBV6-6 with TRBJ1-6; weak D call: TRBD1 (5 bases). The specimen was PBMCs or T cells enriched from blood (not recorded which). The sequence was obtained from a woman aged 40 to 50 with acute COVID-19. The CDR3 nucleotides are TGTGCCAGCAGTTACTCGGGGCAGGGTAACAATTCACCCCTCCACTTT. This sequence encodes CASSYSGQGNNSPLHF.